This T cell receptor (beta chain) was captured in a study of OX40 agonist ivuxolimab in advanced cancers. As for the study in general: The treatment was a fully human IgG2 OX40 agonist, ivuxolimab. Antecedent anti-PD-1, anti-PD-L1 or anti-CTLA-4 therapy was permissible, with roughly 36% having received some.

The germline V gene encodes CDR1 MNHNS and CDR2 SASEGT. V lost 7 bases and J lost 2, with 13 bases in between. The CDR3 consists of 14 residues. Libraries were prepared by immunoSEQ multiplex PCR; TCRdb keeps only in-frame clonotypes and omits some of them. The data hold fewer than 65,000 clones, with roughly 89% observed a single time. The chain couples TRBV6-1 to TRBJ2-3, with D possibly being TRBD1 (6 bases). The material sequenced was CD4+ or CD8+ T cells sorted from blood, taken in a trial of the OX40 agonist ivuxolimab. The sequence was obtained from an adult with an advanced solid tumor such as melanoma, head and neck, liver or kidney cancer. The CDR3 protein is CASTEGVVTDTQYF. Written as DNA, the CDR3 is TGTGCCAGCACCGAGGGGGTAGTCACAGATACGCAGTATTTT.